This T cell receptor beta chain was documented in a study of T-cell reconstitution after alpha-beta-depleted transplantation in children. Concerning this clonotype itself: Its antigen is not identified.

This sample's TCRbeta library carried unique molecular identifier barcodes. MiXCR was run by TCRdb on the PCR reads, yielding one entry per CDR3 protein. The sample contains 450,000 to 550,000 distinct CDR3 sequences, around 10% of which appear only once. Study-wide results and limits: It was newly produced T cells that mostly accounted for T-cell counts and diversity one year after transplant.

The receptor's source is a female patient younger than 10 who had a stem cell transplant for aplastic anemia, so the T cells may come from the graft donor. The sample was PBMCs, mostly from graft donor cells, taken 180 days after TCRalphabeta/CD19-depleted stem cell transplant.

The CDR3 DNA is TGCAGTGCTAGACCCGGGACTGTGTTAGGTCAGCCCCAGCATTTT. This encodes CSARPGTVLGQPQHF. The chain links TRBV20-1 to TRBJ1-5, with D tentatively TRBD1 (5 bases). The ends were cut back, 2 bases at V and 6 bases at J, with 17 bases in the middle. Germline V lookup: CDR1 DFQATT, CDR2 SNEGSKA (reference sequence). The CDR3 has 15 amino acids.